Given below is one T cell receptor beta chain in context. Antigen: not known. The CDR3 totals 14 residues. Deletions cut 3 bases from V and 4 bases from J, with 12 bases between. Germline CDR1 reads SGHTA; CDR2 reads FQGNSA. The data originate from a study of T-cell memory formation after mild COVID-19. Overall study context: In these data, TCR clusters were largely donor specific. Whole-study results and caveats: CD8+ contracting clones occupied EMRA, while CD4+ ones occupied mainly CM and EM.

TCRdb analysed the 5' RACE reads with MiXCR anew, one entry per CDR3 protein. The top ten hold roughly an eighth of the sample, which has approximately 150,000 distinct CDR3 sequences, approximately 15% seen once. V usage is TRBV7-2 and J usage is TRBJ2-5; no firm D call. The sample comprised PBMCs or a T cell subset sorted from them (not recorded which). The source is an adult woman who had mild COVID-19 (a few samples of this study predate the infection). Cell type and time point are not known. The CDR3 loop is CASSFSPWGETQYF. The CDR3, as DNA: TGTGCCAGCAGCTTCTCACCCTGGGGAGAGACCCAGTACTTC.